The source of this T cell receptor beta chain is a study of CXCR3-negative and CXCR3-positive naive CD8 T cells. The naive CD8+ gate required CD45RO-CCR7+CD27+CD95- phenotype. A note on this clonotype: What it binds is unknown.

It was by 5' RACE with UMI labels that the TRB cDNA libraries were prepared. TCRdb re-analyzed the 5' RACE reads; it lists each CDR3 protein once, without DNA. Its listing shows about 150,000 distinct CDR3 sequences. The CDR3 has 15 amino acids. From germline, CDR1 is SGHTA and CDR2 FQGNSA. General study results and limits: A higher hydrophobicity marked the TRB CDR3s of CXCR3-positive naive cells versus CXCR3-negative naive cells. Naive cells used TRBV-TRBJ genes in much the same way whether CXCR3-negative or CXCR3-positive; memory cells did not.

The TCR was taken from a human donor in good health. Some clones in this sample may be carry-over from other donors' samples. The source material was naive CXCR3+ CD8+ T cells from blood. Subset reported: CD45RO-CCR7+CD27+CD95- naive CD8+ T cells expressing CXCR3 (TNR3+). The chain is built from TRBV7-2 and TRBJ1-2; TCRdb calls TRBD1, which cannot be checked without DNA. The CDR3 loop is CASSPDRNRDYGYTF. The full variable domain, its missing parts supplied by reference TRBV7-2 and TRBJ1-2, is GAGVSQSPSNKVTEKGKDVELRCDPISGHTALYWYRQSLGQGLEFLIYFQGNSAPDKSGLPSDRFSAERTGGSVSTLTIQRTQQEDSAVYLCASSPDRNRDYGYTFGSGTRLTVV.